The text below deals with one TCR beta chain. This clonotype was seen a few times. Its antigen target is currently unknown. It has no much larger one-base neighbor in the sample; base qualities were not kept. The data were taken from a study of response to subunit inactivated influenza vaccine (dated by TCRdb to the late 2010s). Regarding the complete study: The study used deep quantitative T cell receptor repertoire profiling to track responses to a trivalent subunit inactivated influenza vaccine. What the study reported, not specific to this receptor: According to the authors, only a limited number of new T cells may be recruited by each seasonal influenza vaccination.

Library creation used RT-PCR. TCRdb names Illumina HiSeq 2500 as the instrument used. TCRdb reprocessing: public reads trimmed at Q25 with fastp, clones called with MiXCR, in-frame beta chains kept. Entries are consolidated by CDR3 protein sequence, retaining the most common genes and DNA. The sample table shows 500,000 to 600,000 distinct CDR3 sequences, and roughly 8.2% are seen once. Jointly, the top ten make up 10% to 15% of the sample. This receptor was identified in a man between 50 and 69 years old who received an inactivated influenza vaccine. Donor details come from another sample of the same person, matched by shared clones. The material was PBMCs from blood, obtained less than 30 months after vaccination.

In nucleotides, the sequence is TGTGCCAGCAGCGGTTACAGGGAAGGGTCAGAAAAACTGTTTTTT. Translated, this is CASSGYREGSEKLFF. This sequence uses TRBV5-6 and TRBJ1-4; a tentative D match to TRBD1 spans 6 bases. Measured from the cysteine to the phenylalanine, the CDR3 is 15 residues long. CDR3 DNA only is kept here, 45 bases in frame from base 1. The trim is 4 bases for V and 8 bases for J, with a gap of 18 bases between the germline ends. Taken from the germline V gene, the CDR1 and CDR2 loops are SGHDT and YYEEEE.